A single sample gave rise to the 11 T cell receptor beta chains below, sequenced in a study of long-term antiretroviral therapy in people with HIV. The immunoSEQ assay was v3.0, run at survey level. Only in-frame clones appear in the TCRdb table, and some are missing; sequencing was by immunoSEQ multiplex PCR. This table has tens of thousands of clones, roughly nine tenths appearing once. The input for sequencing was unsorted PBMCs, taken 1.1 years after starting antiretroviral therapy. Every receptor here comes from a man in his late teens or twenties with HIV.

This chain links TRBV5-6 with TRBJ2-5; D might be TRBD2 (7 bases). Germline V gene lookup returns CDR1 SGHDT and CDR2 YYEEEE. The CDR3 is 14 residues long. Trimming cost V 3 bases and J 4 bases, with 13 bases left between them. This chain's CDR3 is CASSSRRGGETQYF. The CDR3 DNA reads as TGTGCCAGCAGCTCACGGAGGGGGGGAGAGACCCAGTACTTC.

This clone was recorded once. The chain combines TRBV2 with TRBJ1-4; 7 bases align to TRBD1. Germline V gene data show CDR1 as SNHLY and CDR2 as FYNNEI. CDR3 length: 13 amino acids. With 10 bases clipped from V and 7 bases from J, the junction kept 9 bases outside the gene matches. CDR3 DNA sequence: TGTGCCACCCGGACAGGAACGGGTGAAAAACTGTTTTTT. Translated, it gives CATRTGTGEKLFF.

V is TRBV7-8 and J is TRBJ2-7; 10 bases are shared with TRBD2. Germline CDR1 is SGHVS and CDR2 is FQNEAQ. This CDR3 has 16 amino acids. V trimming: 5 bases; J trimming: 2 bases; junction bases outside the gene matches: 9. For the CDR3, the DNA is TGTGCCAGCAGCCGCGGATCTAGCGGGGGCACCTACGAGCAGTACTTC. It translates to CASSRGSSGGTYEQYF. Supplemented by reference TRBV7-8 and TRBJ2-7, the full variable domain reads GAGVSQSPRYKVAKRGQDVALRCDPISGHVSLFWYQQALGQGPEFLTYFQNEAQLDKSGLPSDRFFAERPEGSVSTLKIQRTQQEDSAVYLCASSRGSSGGTYEQYFGPGTRLTVT.

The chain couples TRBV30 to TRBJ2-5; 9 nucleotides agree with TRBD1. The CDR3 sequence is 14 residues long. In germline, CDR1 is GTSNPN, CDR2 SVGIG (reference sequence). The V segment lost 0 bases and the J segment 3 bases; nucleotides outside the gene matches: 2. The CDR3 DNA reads TGTGCCTGGAGTGTCGGGACAGGGAAAGAGACCCAGTACTTC. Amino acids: CAWSVGTGKETQYF.

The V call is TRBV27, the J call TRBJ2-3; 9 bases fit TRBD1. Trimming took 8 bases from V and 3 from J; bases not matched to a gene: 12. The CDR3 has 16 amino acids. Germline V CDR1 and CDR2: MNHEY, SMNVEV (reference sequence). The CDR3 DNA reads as TGTGCCAGCTATCCCCTTGGGGGACAGGGAACAGATACGCAGTATTTT. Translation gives CASYPLGGQGTDTQYF.

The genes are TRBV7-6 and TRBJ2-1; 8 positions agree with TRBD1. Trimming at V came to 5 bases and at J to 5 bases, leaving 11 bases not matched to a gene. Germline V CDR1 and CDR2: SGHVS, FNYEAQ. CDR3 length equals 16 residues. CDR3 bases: TGTGCCAGCAGCCGACAAACCGGGACAGGTGACAATGAGCAGTTCTTC. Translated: CASSRQTGTGDNEQFF.

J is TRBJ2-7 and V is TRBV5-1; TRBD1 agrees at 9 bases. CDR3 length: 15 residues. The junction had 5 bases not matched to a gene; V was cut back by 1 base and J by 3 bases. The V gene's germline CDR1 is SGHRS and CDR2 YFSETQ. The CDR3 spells CASSLQRDRDYEQYF. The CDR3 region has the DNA TGCGCCAGCAGCTTGCAGCGGGACAGGGACTACGAGCAGTACTTC. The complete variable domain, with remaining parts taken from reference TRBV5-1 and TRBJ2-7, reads KAGVTQTPRYLIKTRGQQVTLSCSPISGHRSVSWYQQTPGQGLQFLFEYFSETQRNKGNFPGRFSGRQFSNSRSEMNVSTLELGDSALYLCASSLQRDRDYEQYFGPGTRLTVT.

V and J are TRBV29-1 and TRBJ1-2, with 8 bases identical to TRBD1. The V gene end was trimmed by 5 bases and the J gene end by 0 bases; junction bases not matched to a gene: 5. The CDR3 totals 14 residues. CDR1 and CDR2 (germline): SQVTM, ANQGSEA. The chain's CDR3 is CSVLRQGPNYGYTF. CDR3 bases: TGCAGCGTTCTTCGACAGGGGCCTAACTATGGCTACACCTTC. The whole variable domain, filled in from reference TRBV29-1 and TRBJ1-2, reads SAVISQKPSRDICQRGTSLTIQCQVDSQVTMMFWYRQQPGQSLTLIATANQGSEATYESGFVIDKFPISRPNLTFSTLTVSNMSPEDSSIYLCSVLRQGPNYGYTFGSGTRLTVV.

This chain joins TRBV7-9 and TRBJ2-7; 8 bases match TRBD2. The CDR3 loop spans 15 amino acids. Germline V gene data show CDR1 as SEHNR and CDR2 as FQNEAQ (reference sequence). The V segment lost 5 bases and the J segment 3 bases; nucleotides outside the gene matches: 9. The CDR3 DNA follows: TGTGCCAGCAGCATAAGCGGGAGTGTCGTCTACGAGCAGTACTTC. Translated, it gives CASSISGSVVYEQYF.

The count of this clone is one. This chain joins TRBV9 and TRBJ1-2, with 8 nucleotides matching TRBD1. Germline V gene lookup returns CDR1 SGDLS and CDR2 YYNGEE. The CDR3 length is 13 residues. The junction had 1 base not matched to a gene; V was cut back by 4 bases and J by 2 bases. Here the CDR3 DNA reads TGTGCCAGCAGCAACAGGGGGAACTATGGCTACACCTTC. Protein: CASSNRGNYGYTF.

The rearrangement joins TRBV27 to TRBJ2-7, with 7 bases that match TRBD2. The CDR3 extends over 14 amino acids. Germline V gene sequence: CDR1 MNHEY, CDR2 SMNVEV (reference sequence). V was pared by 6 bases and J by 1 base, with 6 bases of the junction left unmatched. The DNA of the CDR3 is TGTGCCAGCAGCTCCCTGGGGGGGTCCTACGAGCAGTACTTC. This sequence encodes CASSSLGGSYEQYF.